The 32 T cell receptor beta chains reported below all come from one sample, sequenced in a study of blood T cell repertoires in COVID-19. Measured with immunoSEQ multiplex PCR; TCRdb has only the in-frame clones, and not every one. This sample yields 90,000 to 130,000 clones, of which approximately 67% are seen a single time; under 10% belongs to the top ten. Sequencing used peripheral blood. These receptors were collected from an older woman with acute or convalescent COVID-19.

V gene TRBV6-5 combines with J gene TRBJ1-5, with TRBD1 as a possible D gene (6 bases). The germline V and J ends were trimmed by 10 bases and 1 base, with 17 bases remaining between them. The CDR3 runs 15 residues. Germline CDR1 is MNHEY and CDR2 is SVGAGI. Here the CDR3 reads CATMGAFGSNQPQHF. For the CDR3, the DNA is TGTGCCACCATGGGGGCTTTTGGGAGCAATCAGCCCCAGCATTTT.

V and J are TRBV7-9 and TRBJ2-7; the D gene is possibly TRBD2 (5 bases). Trimming left V 1 base short and J 9 bases short, with 16 bases between. Germline loops: CDR1 SEHNR, CDR2 FQNEAQ (reference sequence). The CDR3 extends over 14 amino acids. CDR3 residues: CASSLGGSQVRQYF. The DNA of the CDR3 is TGTGCCAGCAGCTTAGGAGGGTCACAAGTTCGGCAGTACTTC.

Many counts were recorded for this clone. V gene TRBV7-2 combines with J gene TRBJ1-6, with 8 bases matching TRBD1. Germline assignment: CDR1 SGHTA and CDR2 FQGNSA. CDR3 length equals 16 residues. V lost 2 bases, J lost 5 bases, and 5 bases stayed unmatched. The CDR3 here is CASSLFWDRNNSPLHF. For the CDR3, the DNA is TGTGCCAGCAGCTTATTTTGGGACAGGAATAATTCACCCCTCCACTTT.

This chain links TRBV3-1 (or the pseudogene TRBV3-2) with TRBJ2-7, with D perhaps matching TRBD2 (6 bases). Trimming removed 1 base at V and 7 bases at J, with 17 bases between. The CDR3 has 15 residues. Germline V gene lookup returns CDR1 LGHDT and CDR2 YNNKEL (reference sequence). CDR3 in DNA: TGTGCCAGCAGCCAAGTAAACGCCGGCGCGGGGGAGCAGTACTTC. This sequence encodes CASSQVNAGAGEQYF.

In DNA form, the CDR3 reads TGCGCCAGCAGCCAATCGTACAGGGGGCGAGGGTATGGCTACACCTTC. Protein: CASSQSYRGRGYGYTF. The rearrangement uses TRBV4-3 and TRBJ1-2, with 9 bases fitting TRBD1. From germline, CDR1 is LGHNA and CDR2 YSLEER. V was clipped by 2 bases and J by 5 bases; unmatched bases: 9. The CDR3 loop spans 16 amino acids.

This clone has only a few counts. J is TRBJ2-3 and V is TRBV5-6; tentative D call: TRBD2 (5 bases). V dropped 1 base and J dropped 9 bases, with 6 bases sitting between them. CDR3 length: 11 amino acids. CDR1 is SGHDT, CDR2 YYEEEE, per germline. The CDR3 nucleotides read TGTGCCAGCAGCTTGCGAGGGACGCAGTATTTT. Amino acids: CASSLRGTQYF. Full variable domain (rest looked up from reference TRBV5-6 and TRBJ2-3): DAGVTQSPTHLIKTRGQQVTLRCSPKSGHDTVSWYQQALGQGPQFIFQYYEEEERQRGNFPDRFSGHQFPNYSSELNVNALLLGDSALYLCASSLRGTQYFGPGTRLTVL.

J is TRBJ1-3 and V is TRBV7-9; D is unclear. The CDR3 extends over 14 amino acids. Germline V gene sequence: CDR1 SEHNR, CDR2 FQNEAQ (reference sequence). With 3 bases removed from V and 0 bases from J, the gap between germline ends came to 6 bases. The DNA of the CDR3 is TGTGCCAGCAGCTTGGCGGTCTCTGGAAACACCATATATTTT. This encodes CASSLAVSGNTIYF.

The rearrangement links TRBV7-2 to TRBJ1-1; D gene ambiguous. The CDR3 has 11 residues. Deletions cut 5 bases from V and 3 bases from J, with 4 bases between. Germline V CDR1 and CDR2: SGHTA, FQGNSA. The CDR3 region is CASSPYTEAFF. The CDR3 region has the DNA TGTGCCAGCAGCCCGTACACTGAAGCTTTCTTT.

This chain uses TRBV7-9 with TRBJ2-3; the match to TRBD2 covers 8 bases. V shed 5 bases, J shed 4 bases, and the junction held 8 bases outside the gene matches. Germline V lookup: CDR1 SEHNR, CDR2 FQNEAQ (reference sequence). This CDR3 region has 15 residues. In nucleotides, the CDR3 is TGTGCCAGCAGCCCAATAGCGGGGCAAGCAGATACGCAGTATTTT. Amino acids: CASSPIAGQADTQYF.

The V and J genes are TRBV6-5 and TRBJ1-3; TRBD1 might be the D (5 bases). Germline lookup yields CDR1 MNHEY and CDR2 SVGAGI. The ends were cut back, 2 bases at V and 2 bases at J, with 7 bases in the middle. The CDR3 extends over 14 amino acids. In nucleotides, the CDR3 is TGTGCCAGCAGTTACGGGGGGGCTGGAAACACCATATATTTT. As protein: CASSYGGAGNTIYF.

The V gene is TRBV7-2, the J gene TRBJ2-7, with D possibly matching TRBD2 (6 bases). Per germline, CDR1 SGHTA and CDR2 FQGNSA. The CDR3 is 16 amino acids. V shed 5 bases and J shed 0 bases, with 17 bases lying between them. CDR3 amino acids: CASSQTGTVSSYEQYF. CDR3 coding DNA: TGTGCCAGCAGCCAAACCGGGACTGTTAGCTCCTACGAGCAGTACTTC.

The CDR3 spells CASSQEWGRAQETQYF. CDR3 sequence (DNA): TGCGCCAGCAGCCAAGAGTGGGGCAGGGCCCAAGAGACCCAGTACTTC. The chain links TRBV4-3 to TRBJ2-5; tentative D call: TRBD1 (5 bases). Germline V gene lookup returns CDR1 LGHNA and CDR2 YSLEER. The V and J ends lost 0 bases and 1 base respectively, with 12 bases between them. CDR3 size: 16 residues.

This rearrangement joins TRBV27 to TRBJ2-2, with 7 bases identical to TRBD1. This CDR3 region has 15 residues. Losses at the gene ends were 6 bases for V and 1 base for J; bases not matched to a gene: 5. The germline V gene has CDR1 MNHEY and CDR2 SMNVEV (reference sequence). The CDR3: CASRWDSENTGELFF. CDR3 nucleotides: TGTGCCAGCAGATGGGACAGTGAGAACACCGGGGAGCTGTTTTTT.

The rearrangement uses TRBV7-9 and TRBJ2-1; the match to TRBD2 covers 9 bases. Germline CDR1 SEHNR, CDR2 FQNEAQ (reference sequence). V lost 3 bases, J lost 7 bases, and 4 bases stayed unmatched. The length of the CDR3 is 14 residues. The CDR3 reads CASSLGLAENEQFF. CDR3 DNA: TGTGCCAGCAGCTTGGGACTAGCAGAGAATGAGCAGTTCTTC.

The V and J genes are TRBV5-8 and TRBJ2-3; possibly TRBD2 for D (6 bases). The CDR3 contains 14 residues. Germline loops: CDR1 SGHTS, CDR2 YDEGEE. Trimming left V 2 bases short and J 6 bases short, with 13 bases between. The CDR3 protein is CASSFSSVIDTQYF. DNA for the CDR3: TGTGCCAGCAGCTTCTCTAGCGTCATCGATACGCAGTATTTT.

The chain recombines TRBV19 with TRBJ2-2, with D maybe TRBD1 (6 bases). V shed 10 bases and J shed 4 bases, with 19 bases lying between them. This CDR3 is 15 amino acids long. Germline V lookup: CDR1 LNHDA, CDR2 SQIVND (reference sequence). As DNA, the CDR3 is TGTGCCACCAGGGGCGGTTCGGCGGGCACCGGGGAGCTGTTTTTT. It is translated as CATRGGSAGTGELFF.

The gene calls are TRBV7-2 and TRBJ1-2, with D unresolved. The length of the CDR3 is 15 residues. The V end lost 5 bases, the J end lost 8 bases, and 21 bases lay between the germline ends. Per germline, CDR1 SGHTA and CDR2 FQGNSA. The CDR3 bases are TGTGCCAGCAGCACCCGACAAGATAACACCAAAGGCTACACCTTC. Protein: CASSTRQDNTKGYTF.

The genes are TRBV7-8 and TRBJ1-1, with no clear D. Germline-derived CDR1 and CDR2 are SGHVS and FQNEAQ. V dropped 1 base and J dropped 8 bases, with 11 bases sitting between them. This CDR3 comprises 13 residues. CDR3 coding DNA: TGTGCCAGCAGCTTAGTTGTGGGCAGGGAAGCTTTCTTT. It translates to CASSLVVGREAFF.

This clone was recorded a few times. The V and J genes are TRBV3-1 (or the pseudogene TRBV3-2) and TRBJ1-6; possible D gene TRBD1, 6 bases. CDR3 size: 13 residues. Trimming left V 2 bases short and J 7 bases short, with 6 bases between. The germline CDR1 and CDR2 sequences are LGHDT and YNNKEL (reference sequence). CDR3 sequence: CASSQQGNSPLHF. The CDR3 DNA is TGTGCCAGCAGCCAACAGGGGAATTCACCCCTCCACTTT.

This clone was seen a handful of times. Compared with germline, one end of the junction differs, possibly owing to a read error. The chain links TRBV12-3 or TRBV12-4 to TRBJ2-5; 8 bases are shared with TRBD2. The CDR3 has 11 residues. The CDR3 region is CASSLGLVPDF. In DNA, the CDR3 is TGTGCCAGCAGTTTGGGACTAGTTCCTGACTTC.

This sequence joins TRBV29-1 and TRBJ1-5; the D gene is possibly TRBD1 (6 bases). The CDR3 covers 14 residues. Trimming removed 5 bases at V and 5 bases at J, with 16 bases between. CDR1 is SQVTM and CDR2 is ANQGSEA in the germline V gene. The chain's CDR3 is CSVRVRGTDQPQHF. CDR3 nucleotides: TGCAGCGTTAGGGTCAGGGGTACGGATCAGCCCCAGCATTTT.

The rearrangement links TRBV27 to TRBJ2-1; D may be TRBD2 (5 bases). CDR3 length: 14 amino acids. V was trimmed by 3 bases and J by 9 bases, leaving 15 bases between them. CDR1 is MNHEY, CDR2 SMNVEV, per germline (reference sequence). CDR3 DNA: TGTGCCAGCAGTTTCGGGAACCAACGTGGTGAGCAGTTCTTC. Translating gives CASSFGNQRGEQFF.

About this clone: The sample has other DNA sequences that encode this CDR3 too. The chain carries TRBV6-5 and TRBJ2-1; 7 bases match TRBD1. Looked up from germline, CDR1 is MNHEY and CDR2 is SVGAGI. The CDR3 loop spans 15 amino acids. V was pared by 2 bases and J by 0 bases, with 1 base of the junction left unmatched. The CDR3 loop reads CASSYGTASYNEQFF. In nucleotides, the CDR3 is TGTGCCAGCAGTTACGGGACAGCCTCCTACAATGAGCAGTTCTTC.

J is TRBJ1-2 and V is TRBV28, with D unresolved. The ends were cut back, 6 bases at V and 3 bases at J, with 14 bases in the middle. The CDR3 consists of 14 residues. Germline V gene data show CDR1 as MDHEN and CDR2 as SYDVKM. The CDR3 sequence is CASRSPPGDYGYTF. CDR3 sequence (DNA): TGTGCCAGCAGATCACCCCCAGGCGACTATGGCTACACCTTC.

This chain's CDR3 is CASSLETLGGEQFF. The DNA for the CDR3 is TGTGCCAGCAGCTTAGAGACCCTAGGCGGTGAGCAGTTCTTC. The chain employs TRBV7-9 and TRBJ2-1, with D uncertain. The CDR3 loop spans 14 amino acids. The germline V gene encodes CDR1 SEHNR and CDR2 FQNEAQ (reference sequence). The ends were cut back, 1 base at V and 9 bases at J, with 13 bases in the middle.

This clone has at least ten counts. Sequence at one end of the junction differs from germline and may be a read error. The chain employs TRBV6-5 and TRBJ1-6; 11 bases line up with TRBD1. The CDR3 contains 12 residues. Germline CDR1 MNHEY, CDR2 SVGAGI. CDR3 coding DNA: TGTGCCAGCAGTTTCGCCGGGACAGGGGGTCGTTTT. It is translated as CASSFAGTGGRF.

V usage is TRBV5-4 and J usage is TRBJ1-1; D gene ambiguous. The length of the CDR3 is 13 residues. Between the trimmed V and J ends, which lost 0 bases and 4 bases, there was a span of 7 bases. Germline V gene lookup returns CDR1 SGHNT and CDR2 YYREEE (reference sequence). This CDR3 is CASSLGQSTEAFF. The CDR3 nucleotides read TGTGCCAGCAGCTTGGGGCAAAGCACTGAAGCTTTCTTT. Complete variable domain (other parts from reference TRBV5-4 and TRBJ1-1): ETGVTQSPTHLIKTRGQQVTLRCSSQSGHNTVSWYQQALGQGPQFIFQYYREEENGRGNFPPRFSGLQFPNYSSELNVNALELDDSALYLCASSLGQSTEAFFGQGTRLTVV.

The chain links TRBV7-9 to TRBJ1-2; D uncertain. CDR1 and CDR2 (germline): SEHNR, FQNEAQ (reference sequence). This CDR3 region has 15 residues. V lost 6 bases and J 4 bases, leaving 18 bases between the germline ends. CDR3: CASSSGSVRSYGYTF. The CDR3 coding sequence is TGTGCCAGCAGTTCGGGTTCAGTGCGAAGCTATGGCTACACCTTC.

The chain joins TRBV19 to TRBJ2-1; TRBD2 matches 9 bases. CDR3 length: 15 residues. Trimming took 3 bases from V and 3 from J; bases not matched to a gene: 3. Looked up from germline, CDR1 is LNHDA and CDR2 is SQIVND (reference sequence). The CDR3 nucleotides read TGTGCCAGTAGTATGGGGCGGGGGGGCTACAATGAGCAGTTCTTC. Amino acids: CASSMGRGGYNEQFF.

In this sample, this clone turned up once. The chain is built from TRBV27 and TRBJ1-6; 9 bases fit TRBD1. V was pared by 7 bases and J by 8 bases, with 6 bases of the junction left unmatched. CDR1 is MNHEY and CDR2 is SMNVEV in the germline V gene (reference sequence). The CDR3 contains 14 residues. CDR3 bases: TGTGCCAGCACTCATCGGACAGGGGATTCACCCCTCCACTTT. The encoded protein is CASTHRTGDSPLHF.

The CDR3 is CASSHPGVREKLFF. CDR3 DNA: TGTGCCAGCAGCCACCCGGGGGTTCGGGAAAAACTGTTTTTT. The V gene is TRBV14, the J gene TRBJ1-4, with D maybe TRBD1 (5 bases). The germline V gene encodes CDR1 SGHDN and CDR2 FVKESK. The V and J ends lost 3 bases and 8 bases respectively, with 13 bases between them. The CDR3 has 14 residues.

The V call is TRBV27, the J call TRBJ2-7; no firm D call. This CDR3 spans 13 amino acids. The V gene's germline CDR1 is MNHEY and CDR2 SMNVEV (reference sequence). The V end was cut by 0 bases, the J end by 6 bases, with 9 bases between. The CDR3 bases are TGTGCCAGCAGTTTATCCCCCAGGTTCGAGCAGTACTTC. Its translation: CASSLSPRFEQYF.